The 28 T cell receptor beta chains below were found in one sample sequenced in a study of CD8+CD57+ T cells in acquired aplastic anemia (dated 2018 in TCRdb). Instrument used: Illumina HiSeq 2000. Genomic DNA was used as template for profiling of TCR beta VDJ combinations and CDR3 sequences. The raw public data were reprocessed by TCRdb itself: fastp quality trimming at Q25, MiXCR clonotype calling, in-frame beta chains only. Merged by CDR3 protein, the rows form single entries marked with the most common genes and DNA. The sample yields around 150,000 distinct CDR3 sequences; 40% to 60% were counted once. Under 40% of the sample is held by the ten biggest clonotypes. The patients picked for sequencing were ones in whom flow cytometry had shown an expansion of CD8+CD57+ cells. The sample was sorted CD4+, CD8+, or CD8+CD57+ T cells (not recorded which) from PBMCs. The receptors were sampled from a human donor with aplastic anemia.

This chain links TRBV7-9 with TRBJ1-2; D call uncertain. This CDR3 region has 12 residues. Germline values: CDR1 SEHNR, CDR2 FQNEAQ (reference sequence). Trimming stripped 5 bases from V and 2 bases from J, with 6 bases between. CDR3 sequence: CASSRENYGYTF. The CDR3 DNA is TGTGCCAGCAGCCGGGAGAACTATGGCTACACCTTC.

As regards this clonotype: A read error may be the cause here, since a much bigger clone is one base away. V and J are TRBV6-5 and TRBJ2-1; D remains unclear. The CDR3 is 13 residues long. V was cut by 0 bases and J by 6 bases, with 6 bases left in between. Per the germline V gene, CDR1 is MNHEY and CDR2 is SVGAGI. The CDR3 spells CASSYSAANEQFF. Written as DNA, the CDR3 is TGTGCCAGCAGTTACTCTGCTGCCAATGAGCAGTTCTTC.

V and J are TRBV2 and TRBJ1-6, with 10 nucleotides matching TRBD1. The CDR3 spans 15 residues. Germline values: CDR1 SNHLY, CDR2 FYNNEI. The V gene end was trimmed by 4 bases and the J gene end by 8 bases; junction bases not matched to a gene: 5. The CDR3 sequence is CASSVTGGRDSPLHF. CDR3 sequence (DNA): TGTGCCAGCAGTGTGACAGGGGGCAGGGATTCACCCCTCCACTTT.

In the case of this clonotype: Germline is not matched at one junction end, which may reflect a read error. The rearrangement uses TRBV19 and TRBJ2-2; 7 nucleotides match TRBD1. From germline, CDR1 is LNHDA and CDR2 SQIVND (reference sequence). The CDR3 is 14 amino acids. CDR3 sequence reads: CASSKGQNTGELSF. The CDR3 nucleotides are TGTGCCAGTAGTAAGGGACAGAACACTGGGGAGCTGTCTTTT.

This clonotype was counted a few times. The gene calls are TRBV4-2 and TRBJ1-1, with D perhaps matching TRBD1 (5 bases). The germline CDR1 and CDR2 sequences are LGHNA and YNFKEQ. The CDR3 extends over 16 amino acids. Trimming took 2 bases from V and 0 from J, leaving 13 bases between them. CDR3 loop: CASSQSIGGVNTEAFF. In DNA, the CDR3 is TGTGCCAGCAGCCAAAGTATCGGGGGGGTGAACACTGAAGCTTTCTTT.

This clonotype was recorded once. Given the absence of the conserved phenylalanine or tryptophan at the CDR3 end, a read error is likely. Because the CDR3's place on the DNA is in doubt, the DNA is left out and the CDR3 is given as listed by TCRdb. The rearrangement links TRBV10-3 to TRBJ2-7. Germline values: CDR1 ENHRY, CDR2 SYGVKD. With termini counted, the CDR3 has 8 amino acids. The CDR3: CAISESIL.

The V gene is TRBV19, the J gene TRBJ2-3, with 11 bases lining up with TRBD2. The J segment lost 8 bases and the V segment lost 10 bases, leaving 11 bases of the junction unmatched. CDR3 length equals 14 residues. Germline V lookup: CDR1 LNHDA, CDR2 SQIVND (reference sequence). The CDR3 sequence: CATSTSGTSGTQYF. The CDR3 DNA reads as TGTGCCACCTCGACTAGCGGGACCTCAGGTACGCAGTATTTT.

This clonotype showed up many times. This chain joins TRBV19 and TRBJ1-5; D gene ambiguous. V was trimmed by 7 bases and J by 0 bases, leaving 10 bases between them. The germline CDR1 and CDR2 sequences are LNHDA and SQIVND (reference sequence). The length of the CDR3 is 14 residues. Here the CDR3 DNA reads TGTGCCAGTACTCGGTTTTCTAGCAATCAGCCCCAGCATTTT. Its protein product is CASTRFSSNQPQHF.

The CDR3: CATSVGSDTQYF. The CDR3 bases are TGTGCCACCAGCGTAGGGTCAGATACGCAGTATTTT. This chain joins TRBV15 and TRBJ2-3, with no clear D. The V and J ends lost 5 bases and 4 bases respectively, with 7 bases between them. Per germline, CDR1 LNHNV and CDR2 YYDKDF (reference sequence). CDR3 size: 12 residues. Combining the CDR3 with reference TRBV15 and TRBJ2-3 gives the whole variable domain DAMVIQNPRYQVTQFGKPVTLSCSQTLNHNVMYWYQQKSSQAPKLLFHYYDKDFNNEADTPDNFQSRRPNTSFCFLDIRSPGLGDTAMYLCATSVGSDTQYFGPGTRLTVL.

The V gene is TRBV24-1, the J gene TRBJ2-5; 10 positions match TRBD1. The CDR3 has 18 residues. The V and J ends lost 5 bases and 2 bases, in that order; junction bases with no gene match: 13. Germline V gene data show CDR1 as KGHDR and CDR2 as SFDVKD. The CDR3 is CATSGAAGTGDFQETQYF. CDR3 DNA: TGTGCCACCAGTGGGGCCGCGGGGACAGGGGACTTTCAAGAGACCCAGTACTTC.

Turning to this clonotype: A read error may explain this, as a much larger clone is one base away. This chain links TRBV5-5 with TRBJ2-7, with D unclear. Looked up from germline, CDR1 is SGHKS and CDR2 is YYEKEE (reference sequence). CDR3 length: 15 amino acids. Written as DNA, the CDR3 is TGTGCCAGCAGCTTGGTGGACGCTAGGACCTACGAGCGGTACTTC. Amino acid sequence: CASSLVDARTYERYF.

The chain uses TRBV15 and TRBJ1-6, with D perhaps matching TRBD1 (5 bases). The germline V and J ends were trimmed by 8 bases and 11 bases, with 13 bases remaining between them. CDR1 is LNHNV, CDR2 YYDKDF, per germline (reference sequence). The CDR3 has 12 residues. The CDR3 protein is CATRGGEAPLHF. In DNA, the CDR3 is TGTGCCACCCGGGGAGGGGAAGCACCCCTCCACTTT. The full variable domain, completed using reference TRBV15 and TRBJ1-6, is DAMVIQNPRYQVTQFGKPVTLSCSQTLNHNVMYWYQQKSSQAPKLLFHYYDKDFNNEADTPDNFQSRRPNTSFCFLDIRSPGLGDTAMYLCATRGGEAPLHFGNGTRLTVT.

The genes are TRBV20-1 and TRBJ2-1; 9 bases map to TRBD2. CDR1 and CDR2 from the germline V gene are DFQATT and SNEGSKA (reference sequence). The CDR3 extends over 14 amino acids. J was trimmed by 6 bases and V by 1 base; bases with no gene match: 4. The CDR3 DNA sequence: TGCAGTGCTAGAGGACTAGCGGCCAGCAATGAGCAGTTCTTC. Protein: CSARGLAASNEQFF.

The chain has TRBV2 and TRBJ2-1; 14 nucleotides match TRBD2. In germline, CDR1 is SNHLY, CDR2 FYNNEI. CDR3 length: 13 residues. The junction had 2 bases not matched to a gene; V was cut back by 4 bases and J by 12 bases. The CDR3 DNA follows: TGTGCCAGCAGTGGAGGACTAGCGGGAGGGCAGTTCTTC. Translating gives CASSGGLAGGQFF.

This clonotype was detected only a few times. The chain links TRBV20-1 to TRBJ2-3; D is undetermined. The V gene lost 6 bases and the J gene lost 4 bases, with 8 bases spanning the gap. Germline V gives CDR1 DFQATT, CDR2 SNEGSKA (reference sequence). The CDR3 consists of 11 residues. Here the CDR3 DNA reads TGCAGTGCGCAATGGGCAGATACGCAGTATTTT. It encodes CSAQWADTQYF.

This clonotype was detected only a few times. The rearrangement uses TRBV6-5 and TRBJ2-2, with 7 bases aligning to TRBD1. V was clipped by 8 bases and J by 3 bases; unmatched bases: 12. The germline gives CDR1 MNHEY, CDR2 SVGAGI. This CDR3 has 16 amino acids. The CDR3 here is CASGVGGGYHTGELFF. CDR3 nucleotides: TGTGCCAGCGGAGTAGGGGGCGGGTATCACACCGGGGAGCTGTTTTTT.

This chain links TRBV7-2 with TRBJ2-7; D unresolved. V was pared by 3 bases and J by 5 bases, with 8 bases between. Germline CDR1 is SGHTA and CDR2 is FQGNSA. The CDR3 loop spans 12 amino acids. CDR3 amino acids: CASSLTQDEQYF. The CDR3 nucleotides read TGTGCCAGCAGCTTGACCCAGGACGAGCAGTACTTC.

The V gene is TRBV9, the J gene TRBJ2-7, with TRBD2 as a possible D gene (5 bases). Trimming stripped 4 bases from V and 7 bases from J, with 18 bases between. Looked up from germline, CDR1 is SGDLS and CDR2 is YYNGEE. The CDR3 totals 14 residues. In DNA, the CDR3 is TGTGCCAGCAGCTTCCTCGGGAACGAAGGGGAGCAGTACTTC. Protein product: CASSFLGNEGEQYF.

This clonotype was recorded at least ten times. J is TRBJ2-7 and V is TRBV9, with D uncertain. There are 15 residues in the CDR3. The germline gives CDR1 SGDLS, CDR2 YYNGEE. The V and J ends lost 0 bases and 0 bases respectively, with 10 bases between them. CDR3 loop: CASSVADDISYEQYF. DNA of the CDR3: TGTGCCAGCAGCGTAGCCGACGACATCTCCTACGAGCAGTACTTC.

The chain has TRBV20-1 and TRBJ1-2; unclear D gene. Germline CDR1 reads DFQATT; CDR2 reads SNEGSKA (reference sequence). V lost 4 bases to trimming and J lost 6 bases, with 12 bases between them. The CDR3 has 12 residues. CDR3 coding DNA: TGCAGTGCTACAAAGGGTCTAGATGGCTACACCTTC. Its translation is CSATKGLDGYTF.

On this clonotype itself: Because the CDR3 is missing its conserved closing phenylalanine or tryptophan, this is likely a read error. This chain uses TRBV15 with TRBJ2-7, with 9 bases aligning to TRBD1. CDR1 and CDR2 (germline): LNHNV, YYDKDF (reference sequence). J was trimmed by 1 base and V by 7 bases; bases with no gene match: 8. This CDR3 contains 15 residues. Here the CDR3 DNA reads TGTGCCACCACAGGCCAGGGACAGGGTTCCTACGAGCAGTACCTC. Translated, it gives CATTGQGQGSYEQYL.

The chain is built from TRBV29-1 and TRBJ2-2, with D hard to call. This CDR3 comprises 12 residues. The V gene's germline CDR1 is SQVTM and CDR2 ANQGSEA. V lost 2 bases and J 5 bases, leaving 6 bases between the germline ends. CDR3 sequence: CSVERVTGELFF. The CDR3 DNA follows: TGCAGCGTTGAACGTGTGACCGGGGAGCTGTTTTTT.

This clonotype has a count of ten or more. The chain is built from TRBV29-1 and TRBJ2-7; D is unresolved. The CDR3 sequence is 10 residues long. Germline loops: CDR1 SQVTM, CDR2 ANQGSEA. V dropped 0 bases and J dropped 5 bases, with 2 bases sitting between them. The CDR3 bases are TGCAGCGTTGAAGATGACGAGCAGTACTTC. Protein product: CSVEDDEQYF.

The rearrangement uses TRBV7-6 and TRBJ1-2; no clear D gene. The germline V gene has CDR1 SGHVS and CDR2 FNYEAQ. The length of the CDR3 is 15 residues. V was pared by 5 bases and J by 7 bases, with 20 bases between. The CDR3 region has the DNA TGTGCCAGCAGCCCATCCGCGGCGGCGGGGATTGGCTACACCTTC. Residues: CASSPSAAAGIGYTF.

The chain recombines TRBV7-2 with TRBJ1-3; no clear D gene. The CDR3 runs 14 residues. Germline values: CDR1 SGHTA, CDR2 FQGNSA. Trimming cost V 8 bases and J 0 bases, with 11 bases left between them. The CDR3 here is CASRSSASGNTIYF. The CDR3 DNA sequence: TGTGCCAGCCGATCGAGTGCCTCTGGAAACACCATATATTTT.

The genes are TRBV3-1 and TRBJ2-2; tentative D call: TRBD1 (5 bases). The CDR3 has 15 amino acids. Germline V gene data show CDR1 as LGHDT and CDR2 as YNNKEL (reference sequence). The V end lost 2 bases, the J end lost 0 bases, and 7 bases lay between the germline ends. The CDR3 nucleotides are TGTGCCAGCAGCCAAAAGACAGCGAACACCGGGGAGCTGTTTTTT. Protein product: CASSQKTANTGELFF.

V usage is TRBV9 and J usage is TRBJ2-7; 16 bases agree with TRBD2. CDR1 is SGDLS and CDR2 is YYNGEE in the germline V gene. V was clipped by 3 bases and J by 1 base; unmatched bases: 4. CDR3 length equals 17 residues. CDR3 DNA sequence: TGTGCCAGCAGCGCGGGACTAGCGGGAGGGATTTCCTACGAGCAGTACTTC. It codes for CASSAGLAGGISYEQYF.

In this sample, this clonotype turned up many times. J is TRBJ1-3 and V is TRBV10-3; 9 bases are a match to TRBD1. CDR1 and CDR2 from the germline V gene are ENHRY and SYGVKD. The CDR3 is 16 amino acids. The ends lost 6 bases at V and 3 bases at J; junction bases unmatched: 9. The CDR3 loop reads CAIRTWTGVGGNTIYF. DNA for the CDR3: TGTGCCATCAGGACTTGGACAGGGGTAGGTGGAAACACCATATATTTT.